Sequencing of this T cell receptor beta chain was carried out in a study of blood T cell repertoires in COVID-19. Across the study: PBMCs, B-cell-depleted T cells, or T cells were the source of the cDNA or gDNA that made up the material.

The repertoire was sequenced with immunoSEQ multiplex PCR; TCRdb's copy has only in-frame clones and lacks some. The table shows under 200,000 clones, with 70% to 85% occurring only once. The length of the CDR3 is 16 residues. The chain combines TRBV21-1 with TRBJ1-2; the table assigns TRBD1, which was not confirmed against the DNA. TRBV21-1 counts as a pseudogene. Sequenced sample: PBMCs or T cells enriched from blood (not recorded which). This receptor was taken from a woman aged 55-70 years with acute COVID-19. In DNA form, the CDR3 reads TGTGCCAGCAGCCCGGGACACGGCGAACCTTGCTATGGCTACACCTTC. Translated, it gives CASSPGHGEPCYGYTF.